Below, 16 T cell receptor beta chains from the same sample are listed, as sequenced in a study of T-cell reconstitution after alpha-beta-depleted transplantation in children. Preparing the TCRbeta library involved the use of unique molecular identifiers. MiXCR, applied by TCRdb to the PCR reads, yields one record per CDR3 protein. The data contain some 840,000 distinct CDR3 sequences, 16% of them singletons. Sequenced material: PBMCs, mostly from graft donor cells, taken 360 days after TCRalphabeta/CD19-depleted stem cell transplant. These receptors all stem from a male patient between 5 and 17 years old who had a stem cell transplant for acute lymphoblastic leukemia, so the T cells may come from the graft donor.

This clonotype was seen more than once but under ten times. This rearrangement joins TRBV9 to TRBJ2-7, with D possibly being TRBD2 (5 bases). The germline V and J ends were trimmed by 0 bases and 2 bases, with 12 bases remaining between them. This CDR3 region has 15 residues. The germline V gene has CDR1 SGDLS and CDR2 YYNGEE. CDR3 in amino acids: CASSVGTFPTYEQYF. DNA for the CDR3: TGTGCCAGCAGCGTAGGGACTTTCCCTACCTACGAGCAGTACTTC.

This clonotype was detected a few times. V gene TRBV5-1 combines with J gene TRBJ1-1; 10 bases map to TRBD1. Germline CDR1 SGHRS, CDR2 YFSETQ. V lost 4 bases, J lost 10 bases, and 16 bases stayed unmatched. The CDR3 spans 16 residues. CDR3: CASSPVTPDRGRAAFF. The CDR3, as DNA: TGCGCCAGCAGCCCAGTCACCCCGGACAGGGGGAGGGCAGCTTTCTTT.

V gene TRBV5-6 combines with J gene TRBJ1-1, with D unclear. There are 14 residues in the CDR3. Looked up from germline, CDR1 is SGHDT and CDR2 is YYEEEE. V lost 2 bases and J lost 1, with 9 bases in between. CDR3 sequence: CASSFRYGNTEAFF. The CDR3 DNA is TGTGCCAGCAGCTTCAGGTACGGGAACACTGAAGCTTTCTTT.

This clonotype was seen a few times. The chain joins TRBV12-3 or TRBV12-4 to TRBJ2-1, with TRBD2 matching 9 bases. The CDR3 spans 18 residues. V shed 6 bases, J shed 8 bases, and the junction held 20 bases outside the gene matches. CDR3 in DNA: TGTGCCAGCAGCGTAAGGGGATCTAGCGGGAACTTTATCGATGAGCAGTTCTTC. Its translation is CASSVRGSSGNFIDEQFF.

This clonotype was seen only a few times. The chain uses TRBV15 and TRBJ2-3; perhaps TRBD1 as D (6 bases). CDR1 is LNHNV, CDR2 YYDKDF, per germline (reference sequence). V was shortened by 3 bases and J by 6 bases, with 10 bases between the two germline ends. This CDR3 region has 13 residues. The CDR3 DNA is TGTGCCACCAGCAGCTGGACAGACGATACGCAGTATTTT. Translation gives CATSSWTDDTQYF.

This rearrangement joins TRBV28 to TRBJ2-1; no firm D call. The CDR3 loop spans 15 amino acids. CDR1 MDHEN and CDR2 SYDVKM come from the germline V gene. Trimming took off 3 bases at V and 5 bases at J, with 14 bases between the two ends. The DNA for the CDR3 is TGTGCCAGCAGTTTTGGTGGGTCGGGTCACAATGAGCAGTTCTTC. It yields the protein CASSFGGSGHNEQFF.

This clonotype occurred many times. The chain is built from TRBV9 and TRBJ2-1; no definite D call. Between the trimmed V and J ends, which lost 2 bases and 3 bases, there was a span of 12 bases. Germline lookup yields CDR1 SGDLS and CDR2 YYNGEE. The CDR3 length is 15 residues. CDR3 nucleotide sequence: TGTGCCAGCAGCGTTTCCGGGTTGGTCTACAATGAGCAGTTCTTC. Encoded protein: CASSVSGLVYNEQFF.

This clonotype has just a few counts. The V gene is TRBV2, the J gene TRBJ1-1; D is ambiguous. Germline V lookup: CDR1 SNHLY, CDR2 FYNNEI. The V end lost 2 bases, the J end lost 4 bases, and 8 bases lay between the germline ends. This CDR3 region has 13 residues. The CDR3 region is CASSESEGTEAFF. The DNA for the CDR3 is TGTGCCAGCAGTGAAAGTGAGGGCACTGAAGCTTTCTTT.

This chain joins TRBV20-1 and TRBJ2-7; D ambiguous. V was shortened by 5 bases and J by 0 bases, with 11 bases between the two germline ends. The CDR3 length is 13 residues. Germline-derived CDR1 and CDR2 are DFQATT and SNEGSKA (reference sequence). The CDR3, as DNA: TGCAGTGCTCCCTATGGCACCTCCTACGAGCAGTACTTC. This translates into CSAPYGTSYEQYF.

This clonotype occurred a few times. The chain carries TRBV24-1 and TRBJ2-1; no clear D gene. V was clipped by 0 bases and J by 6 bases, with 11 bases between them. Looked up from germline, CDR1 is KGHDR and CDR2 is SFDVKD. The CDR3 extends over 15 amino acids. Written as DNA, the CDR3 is TGTGCCACCAGTGATTTGAGGGTGGGTAGCAATGAGCAGTTCTTC. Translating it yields CATSDLRVGSNEQFF.

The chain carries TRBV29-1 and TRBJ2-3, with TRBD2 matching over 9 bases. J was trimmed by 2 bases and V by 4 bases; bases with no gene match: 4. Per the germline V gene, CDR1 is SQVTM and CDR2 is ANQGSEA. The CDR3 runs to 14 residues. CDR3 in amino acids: CSVVLAGFTDTQYF. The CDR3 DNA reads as TGCAGCGTTGTGCTAGCGGGATTCACAGATACGCAGTATTTT.

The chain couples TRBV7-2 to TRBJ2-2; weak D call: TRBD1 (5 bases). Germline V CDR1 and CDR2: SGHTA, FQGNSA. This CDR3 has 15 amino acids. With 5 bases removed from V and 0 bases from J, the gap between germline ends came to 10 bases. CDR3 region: CASSKQASNTGELFF. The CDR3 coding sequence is TGTGCCAGCAGCAAACAGGCGTCGAACACCGGGGAGCTGTTTTTT.

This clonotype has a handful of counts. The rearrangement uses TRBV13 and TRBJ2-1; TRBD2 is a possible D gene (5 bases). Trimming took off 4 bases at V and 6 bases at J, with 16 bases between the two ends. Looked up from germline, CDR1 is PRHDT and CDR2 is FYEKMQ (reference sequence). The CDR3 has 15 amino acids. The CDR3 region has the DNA TGTGCCAGCAGCTACAGACTGCCGGGATTCAATGAGCAGTTCTTC. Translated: CASSYRLPGFNEQFF.

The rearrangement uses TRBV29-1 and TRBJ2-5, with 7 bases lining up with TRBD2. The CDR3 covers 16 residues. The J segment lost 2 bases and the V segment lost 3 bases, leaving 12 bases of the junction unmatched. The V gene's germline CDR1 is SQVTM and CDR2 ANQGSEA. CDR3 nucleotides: TGCAGCGTTGAGGTGGCTAGCGGTTTTTTTCAAGAGACCCAGTACTTC. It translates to CSVEVASGFFQETQYF.

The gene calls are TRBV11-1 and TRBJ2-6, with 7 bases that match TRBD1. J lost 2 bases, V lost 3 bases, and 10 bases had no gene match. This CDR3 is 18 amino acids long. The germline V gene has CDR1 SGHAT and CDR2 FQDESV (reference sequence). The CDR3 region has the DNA TGTGCCAGCAGCTTCAGGTTCAGGGGGAGTACTGGGGCCAACGTCCTGACTTTC. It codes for CASSFRFRGSTGANVLTF.

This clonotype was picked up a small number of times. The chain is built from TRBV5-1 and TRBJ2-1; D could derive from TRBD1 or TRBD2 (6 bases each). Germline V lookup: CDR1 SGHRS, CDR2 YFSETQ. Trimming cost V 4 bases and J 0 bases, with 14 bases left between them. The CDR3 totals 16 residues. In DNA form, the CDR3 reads TGCGCCAGCAGCCCGGGGGACAAGCACTCCTACAATGAGCAGTTCTTC. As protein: CASSPGDKHSYNEQFF.